The 13 T cell receptor beta chains reported below all come from one sample, sequenced in a study of technical replicates of blood from four donors. Profiled with immunoSEQ multiplex PCR; TCRdb holds only in-frame clones, not every one. The sample lists 76,000 or so clones; about 91% were seen once. Sequencing used T cells isolated from PBMCs. Source of these receptors: a human donor in good health.

The chain recombines TRBV6-5 with TRBJ2-1; 8 bases line up with TRBD2. Losses at the gene ends were 5 bases for V and 4 bases for J; bases not matched to a gene: 7. This CDR3 comprises 15 residues. Germline assignment: CDR1 MNHEY and CDR2 SVGAGI. The CDR3 DNA sequence: TGTGCCAGCAGTAACGGGAGGGGCTGGTACAATGAGCAGTTCTTC. Protein product: CASSNGRGWYNEQFF.

V usage is TRBV14 and J usage is TRBJ1-1; no reliable D call. V was pared by 4 bases and J by 0 bases, with 12 bases between. The CDR3 totals 15 residues. Germline lookup yields CDR1 SGHDN and CDR2 FVKESK. This CDR3 reads CASSPFSELNTEAFF. The CDR3 DNA reads TGTGCCAGCAGCCCCTTTAGCGAGTTGAACACTGAAGCTTTCTTT.

In this sample, this clone turned up once. J is TRBJ1-1 and V is TRBV28; no clear D. The V gene's germline CDR1 is MDHEN and CDR2 SYDVKM. This CDR3 has 17 residues. Trimming left V 4 bases short and J 6 bases short, with 24 bases between. CDR3 coding DNA: TGTGCCAGCAGTTGGGCCCCCGGGGTACCTGCATCCGCTGAAGCTTTCTTT. It encodes CASSWAPGVPASAEAFF. Drawing the rest from reference TRBV28 and TRBJ1-1, the complete variable domain is DVKVTQSSRYLVKRTGEKVFLECVQDMDHENMFWYRQDPGLGLRLIYFSYDVKMKEKGDIPEGYSVSREKKERFSLILESASTNQTSMYLCASSWAPGVPASAEAFFGQGTRLTVV.

The rearrangement joins TRBV28 to TRBJ1-1; 7 positions match TRBD1. Germline trimming cut 4 bases from V and 0 bases from J; bases unmatched to any gene: 11. Germline loops: CDR1 MDHEN, CDR2 SYDVKM. This CDR3 comprises 17 residues. The CDR3 DNA reads as TGTGCCAGCAGTTCTGCTGGACAGGCGCTATTGAACACTGAAGCTTTCTTT. Translated: CASSSAGQALLNTEAFF.

The V and J genes are TRBV11-1 and TRBJ2-1; TRBD1 is a possible D gene (6 bases). The CDR3 is 13 residues long. Germline V CDR1 and CDR2: SGHAT, FQDESV (reference sequence). The V and J ends lost 5 bases and 5 bases respectively, with 10 bases between them. CDR3 loop: CASSVDSNNEQFF. The CDR3 nucleotides are TGTGCCAGCAGCGTGGACAGTAACAATGAGCAGTTCTTC.

The chain carries TRBV9 and TRBJ2-5; no clear D gene. Trimming shortened V by 0 bases and J by 6 bases, and 12 bases separated the two germline ends. The CDR3 length is 14 residues. Germline assignment: CDR1 SGDLS and CDR2 YYNGEE. This chain's CDR3 is CASSVDPDIQTQYF. Here the CDR3 DNA reads TGTGCCAGCAGCGTAGACCCAGATATTCAGACCCAGTACTTC.

This clone was picked up one time. Mismatch with germline at one junction end may stem from a read error. The chain combines TRBV30 with TRBJ1-6; D is perhaps TRBD1 (5 bases). Germline values: CDR1 GTSNPN, CDR2 SVGIG (reference sequence). The CDR3 length is 15 residues. CDR3 bases: TGTGCCGGGACTGCATCAAGCTCCTATAATTCACTCCTCCACTTT. It specifies CAGTASSSYNSLLHF.

Worth noting for this clone: At one end, the junction sequence differs from germline, possibly due to a read error. The chain uses TRBV7-7 and TRBJ2-7, with 10 bases aligning to TRBD1. Germline V gene sequence: CDR1 SSHAT, CDR2 FNYEAQ (reference sequence). This CDR3 is built from 15 residues. For the CDR3, the DNA is TGTGCTAGCAGCTCGGGACAGGGGCTTTCCTACGAGCAGTACTTC. Its translation: CASSSGQGLSYEQYF. Filled out from reference TRBV7-7 and TRBJ2-7, the complete variable domain reads GAGVSQSPRYKVTKRGQDVTLRCDPISSHATLYWYQQALGQGPEFLTYFNYEAQPDKSGLPSDRFSAERPEGSISTLTIQRTEQRDSAMYRCASSSGQGLSYEQYFGPGTRLTVT.

This chain uses TRBV9 with TRBJ1-2; D is ambiguous. This CDR3 has 14 amino acids. Germline V lookup: CDR1 SGDLS, CDR2 YYNGEE. Between the trimmed V and J ends, which lost 3 bases and 8 bases, there was a span of 17 bases. In DNA, the CDR3 is TGTGCCAGCAGCGCCAGACAATTGTTCAGCGGCTACACCTTC. Translation gives CASSARQLFSGYTF.

The gene calls are TRBV5-1 and TRBJ1-4; 8 positions match TRBD1. The CDR3 length is 16 residues. V lost 4 bases to trimming and J lost 4 bases; unmatched junction nucleotides: 9. Germline values: CDR1 SGHRS, CDR2 YFSETQ. The CDR3 coding sequence is TGCGCCAGCAGCCCCGGACAGGGTAGTCTTAATGAAAAACTGTTTTTT. It translates to CASSPGQGSLNEKLFF.

This chain connects TRBV7-2 to TRBJ2-1, with TRBD2 matching over 9 bases. The ends lost 2 bases at V and 3 bases at J; junction bases unmatched: 14. The CDR3 is made up of 19 amino acids. CDR1 is SGHTA and CDR2 is FQGNSA in the germline V gene. In DNA form, the CDR3 reads TGTGCCAGCAGCTTATTTTCGGCGGCGGGGGGGGACCGCTACAATGAGCAGTTCTTC. Translation: CASSLFSAAGGDRYNEQFF.

This chain connects TRBV6-4 to TRBJ2-1, with 7 bases identical to TRBD1. The germline V gene has CDR1 MRHNA and CDR2 SNTAGT. The CDR3 covers 13 residues. V was clipped by 3 bases and J by 6 bases; unmatched bases: 2. Here the CDR3 reads CASSETGTNEQFF. The CDR3 DNA reads TGTGCCAGCAGTGAGACAGGGACCAATGAGCAGTTCTTC.

This chain links TRBV30 with TRBJ2-5, with D tentatively TRBD2 (6 bases). Germline CDR1 GTSNPN, CDR2 SVGIG (reference sequence). Trimming took 6 bases from V and 4 from J, leaving 33 bases between them. CDR3 length: 19 amino acids. The CDR3 sequence is CACGSGTRQRAQVGETQYF. The CDR3, as DNA: TGTGCCTGCGGGTCCGGGACTCGCCAACGAGCTCAGGTTGGAGAGACCCAGTACTTC.